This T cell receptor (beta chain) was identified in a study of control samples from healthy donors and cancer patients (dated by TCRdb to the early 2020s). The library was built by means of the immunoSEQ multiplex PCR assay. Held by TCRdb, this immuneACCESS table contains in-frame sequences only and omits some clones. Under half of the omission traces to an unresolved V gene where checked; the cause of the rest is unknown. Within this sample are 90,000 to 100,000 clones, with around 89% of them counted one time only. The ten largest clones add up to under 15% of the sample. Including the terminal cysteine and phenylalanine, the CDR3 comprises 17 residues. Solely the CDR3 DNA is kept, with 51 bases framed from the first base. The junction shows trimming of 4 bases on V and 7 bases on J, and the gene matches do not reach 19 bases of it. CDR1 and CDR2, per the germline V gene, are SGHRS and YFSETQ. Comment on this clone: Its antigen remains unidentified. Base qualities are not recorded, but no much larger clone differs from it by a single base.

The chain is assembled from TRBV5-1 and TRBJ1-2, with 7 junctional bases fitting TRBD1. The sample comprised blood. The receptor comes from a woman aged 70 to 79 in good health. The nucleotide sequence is TGCGCCAGCAGCCCCGGAGGGGGCAGGACGAGATTTTTTGGCTACACCTTC. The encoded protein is CASSPGGGRTRFFGYTF.